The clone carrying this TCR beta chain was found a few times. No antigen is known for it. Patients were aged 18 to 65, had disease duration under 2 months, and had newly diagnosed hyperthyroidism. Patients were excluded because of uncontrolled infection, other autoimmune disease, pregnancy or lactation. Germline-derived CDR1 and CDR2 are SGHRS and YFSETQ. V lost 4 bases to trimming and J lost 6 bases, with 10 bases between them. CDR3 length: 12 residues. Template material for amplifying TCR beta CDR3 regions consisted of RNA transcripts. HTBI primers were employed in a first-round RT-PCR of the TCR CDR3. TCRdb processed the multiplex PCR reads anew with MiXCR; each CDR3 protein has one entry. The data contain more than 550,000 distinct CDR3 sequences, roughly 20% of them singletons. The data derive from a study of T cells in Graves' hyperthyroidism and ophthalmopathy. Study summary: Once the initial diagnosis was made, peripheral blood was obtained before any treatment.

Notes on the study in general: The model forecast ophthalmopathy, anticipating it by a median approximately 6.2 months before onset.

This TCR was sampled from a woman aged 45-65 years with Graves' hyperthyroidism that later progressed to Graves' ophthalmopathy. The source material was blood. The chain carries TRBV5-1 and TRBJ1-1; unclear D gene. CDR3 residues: CASSPGVPEAFF. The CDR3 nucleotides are TGCGCCAGCAGCCCTGGGGTCCCTGAAGCTTTCTTT.